Below, 20 T cell receptor beta chains from the same sample are listed, as sequenced in a study of early T cells in non-severe SARS-CoV-2 infection. TCRdb re-analysed the 5' RACE reads in MiXCR, keeping a single row per CDR3 protein. The sample yields about 40,000 distinct CDR3 sequences, about 5.3% seen once. The sample here was whole blood, taken at baseline. The source of these receptors is an adult who was a healthcare worker with PCR-confirmed SARS-CoV-2 infection or an uninfected control (not recorded which).

This clonotype was found many times. The chain links TRBV4-3 to TRBJ2-7, with 8 bases fitting TRBD2. CDR1 LGHNA and CDR2 YSLEER come from the germline V gene. V lost 0 bases and J lost 6; bases outside the gene matches: 13. This CDR3 contains 17 residues. The CDR3 here is CASSQDSREGRGGEQYV. CDR3 bases: TGCGCCAGCAGCCAAGATTCCCGGGAGGGCCGAGGGGGCGAGCAGTACGTC.

This clonotype was seen many times. V usage is TRBV29-1 and J usage is TRBJ2-1; possible D gene TRBD1, 6 bases. The V gene's germline CDR1 is SQVTM and CDR2 ANQGSEA. The ends were cut back, 6 bases at V and 0 bases at J, with 9 bases in the middle. There are 13 residues in the CDR3. CDR3 protein: CSVWTASYNEQFF. CDR3 bases: TGCAGCGTCTGGACAGCCTCCTACAATGAGCAGTTCTTC.

There are many counts of this clonotype. This chain links TRBV7-2 with TRBJ2-5; no clear D. Trimming left V 5 bases short and J 5 bases short, with 9 bases between. The CDR3 is 12 amino acids. Germline CDR1 reads SGHTA; CDR2 reads FQGNSA. The CDR3 protein is CASSDYSETQYF. CDR3 coding DNA: TGTGCCAGCAGCGATTACAGTGAGACCCAGTACTTC.

At least ten counts were recorded for this clonotype. The chain has TRBV12-3 or TRBV12-4 and TRBJ2-7; D uncertain. CDR3 length: 13 amino acids. V was shortened by 3 bases and J by 0 bases, with 6 bases between the two germline ends. CDR3 amino acids: CASSFAGSYEQYV. CDR3 bases: TGTGCCAGCAGTTTCGCAGGCTCCTACGAGCAGTACGTC.

The V gene is TRBV11-3, the J gene TRBJ2-5; D uncertain. The germline gives CDR1 SGHNT, CDR2 YENEEA. The CDR3 runs 12 residues. V dropped 5 bases and J dropped 5 bases, with 9 bases sitting between them. The CDR3 loop is CASSGRSETQYF. CDR3 DNA: TGTGCCAGCAGCGGGCGTTCGGAGACCCAGTACTTC.

This clonotype was detected only a few times. V is TRBV5-6 and J is TRBJ1-1, with D uncertain. From germline, CDR1 is SGHDT and CDR2 YYEEEE. Trimming stripped 1 base from V and 5 bases from J, with 15 bases between. The CDR3 spans 15 residues. CDR3 in DNA: TGTGCCAGCAGCTTGTTGCAGGCTGGTAGAACTGAAGCTTTCTTT. This gives the protein CASSLLQAGRTEAFF.

In this sample, this clonotype turned up many times. V usage is TRBV7-9 and J usage is TRBJ2-3, with TRBD2 matching 11 bases. Germline V lookup: CDR1 SEHNR, CDR2 FQNEAQ (reference sequence). V lost 5 bases to trimming and J lost 4 bases; unmatched junction nucleotides: 2. This CDR3 region has 14 residues. CDR3 protein: CASSVTSGADTQYF. In DNA form, the CDR3 reads TGTGCCAGCAGCGTGACTAGCGGGGCAGATACGCAGTATTTT.

This clonotype was found a few times. This rearrangement joins TRBV5-1 to TRBJ2-5; D perhaps matches TRBD1 (6 bases). The length of the CDR3 is 13 residues. Between the trimmed V and J ends, which lost 4 bases and 1 base, there was a span of 8 bases. Germline V CDR1 and CDR2: SGHRS, YFSETQ. The CDR3 loop reads CASSPDSQETQYF. Written as DNA, the CDR3 is TGCGCCAGCAGCCCGGACAGCCAAGAGACCCAGTACTTC.

This clonotype showed up just a few times. One end of the junction is discordant with germline, which a read error may explain. The genes are TRBV7-9 and TRBJ1-2; TRBD1 matches 7 bases. Germline loops: CDR1 SEHNR, CDR2 FQNEAQ (reference sequence). The CDR3 runs 15 residues. The CDR3 DNA is TGTGCCAGCAGCCCCTCGAGTCTGGGACAGATCCTATTCTCCTTC. Its protein is CASSPSSLGQILFSF.

In its sample, this clonotype was seen a few times. The rearrangement joins TRBV11-2 to TRBJ2-7; tentatively, D is TRBD1 (5 bases). CDR3 length: 16 residues. CDR1 is SGHAT and CDR2 is FQNNGV in the germline V gene. V gave up 4 bases and J gave up 0 bases, with 16 bases separating them. In nucleotides, the CDR3 is TGTGCCAGCAGCTCGAGACCTCAAGGGGTCTCCTACGAGCAGTACGTC. This encodes CASSSRPQGVSYEQYV.

This clonotype occurred many times. This chain uses TRBV7-9 with TRBJ1-4; D is unclear. Trimming took off 5 bases at V and 7 bases at J, with 11 bases between the two ends. Germline V gene lookup returns CDR1 SEHNR and CDR2 FQNEAQ (reference sequence). CDR3 size: 13 residues. The CDR3 is CASSPVLIEKLFF. CDR3 DNA: TGTGCCAGCAGCCCGGTCTTAATTGAAAAACTGTTTTTT.

As concerns this clonotype: This could be a read error, since a much larger clone is one nucleotide away. The chain links TRBV4-1 to TRBJ2-7; 9 positions match TRBD2. The junction had 12 bases not matched to a gene; V was cut back by 2 bases and J by 7 bases. The CDR3 spans 16 residues. The V gene's germline CDR1 is MGHRA and CDR2 YSYEKL. The CDR3 DNA reads TGCGCCAGCAGCCAACAACCCCGGGTAGCGGGAGATGAGCAGTACTTC. It yields the protein CASSQQPRVAGDEQYF.

This clonotype appeared many times. The rearrangement joins TRBV20-1 to TRBJ2-1; 9 bases fit TRBD2. The CDR3 spans 14 residues. Germline trimming cut 6 bases from V and 0 bases from J; bases unmatched to any gene: 3. Germline loops: CDR1 DFQATT, CDR2 SNEGSKA (reference sequence). The CDR3 here is CSAASGVSYNEQFF. The CDR3 DNA reads as TGCAGTGCCGCTAGCGGGGTCTCCTACAATGAGCAGTTCTTC.

The CDR3 sequence is CASSLGEGDYGYTF. The CDR3 DNA reads TGTGCCAGCAGCTTAGGCGAAGGTGACTATGGCTACACCTTC. The chain uses TRBV13 and TRBJ1-2; D is uncertain. The V gene's germline CDR1 is PRHDT and CDR2 FYEKMQ (reference sequence). The CDR3 is 14 residues long. Trimming took off 0 bases at V and 3 bases at J, with 8 bases between the two ends.

This clonotype was seen repeatedly, ten times or more. The chain carries TRBV11-3 and TRBJ1-1; a possible D gene is TRBD1 (6 bases). V was cut by 5 bases and J by 7 bases, with 11 bases left in between. Germline V CDR1 and CDR2: SGHNT, YENEEA. This CDR3 has 12 amino acids. Here the CDR3 reads CASSQLRGEAFF. The CDR3, as DNA: TGTGCCAGCAGCCAACTCAGGGGTGAAGCTTTCTTT.

In this sample, this clonotype turned up many times. The chain employs TRBV10-1 and TRBJ1-5; D may be TRBD1 (5 bases). This CDR3 has 13 amino acids. From germline, CDR1 is WNHNN and CDR2 SYGVQD (reference sequence). Trimming cost V 9 bases and J 0 bases, with 9 bases left between them. The CDR3 spells CARRQYSNQPQHF. The CDR3, as DNA: TGCGCCAGGCGACAGTATAGCAATCAGCCCCAGCATTTT.

This chain joins TRBV6-5 and TRBJ2-7; tentatively, D is TRBD1 (6 bases). This CDR3 contains 15 residues. V dropped 7 bases and J dropped 5 bases, with 21 bases sitting between them. Germline lookup yields CDR1 MNHEY and CDR2 SVGAGI. The CDR3 DNA reads TGTGCCAGCAAGAGTGAGTCCAGGGGATTTGACGAGCAGTACTTC. Translating gives CASKSESRGFDEQYF.

This clonotype was seen repeatedly, ten times or more. The V and J genes are TRBV6-2 or TRBV6-3 and TRBJ2-7; 13 bases are a match to TRBD2. Per the germline V gene, CDR1 is MNHEY and CDR2 is SVGEGT. V lost 10 bases and J lost 7; bases outside the gene matches: 10. The CDR3 totals 14 residues. CDR3 sequence reads: CATAWTSGSWEQYV. The DNA of the CDR3 is TGTGCCACCGCTTGGACTAGCGGGAGTTGGGAGCAGTACGTC.

At least ten counts were recorded for this clonotype. The gene calls are TRBV29-1 and TRBJ2-5, with D possibly being TRBD2 (6 bases). V dropped 5 bases and J dropped 1 base, with 11 bases sitting between them. This CDR3 has 13 amino acids. Per the germline V gene, CDR1 is SQVTM and CDR2 is ANQGSEA. The CDR3 protein is CSVPSDGQETQYF. The CDR3 bases are TGCAGCGTTCCTAGCGACGGCCAAGAGACCCAGTACTTC. Supplemented by reference TRBV29-1 and TRBJ2-5, the full variable domain reads SAVISQKPSRDICQRGTSLTIQCQVDSQVTMMFWYRQQPGQSLTLIATANQGSEATYESGFVIDKFPISRPNLTFSTLTVSNMSPEDSSIYLCSVPSDGQETQYFGPGTRLLVL.

Many counts were recorded for this clonotype. V is TRBV10-1 and J is TRBJ2-5; a possible D gene is TRBD2 (5 bases). V was shortened by 6 bases and J by 2 bases, with 10 bases between the two germline ends. In germline, CDR1 is WNHNN, CDR2 SYGVQD (reference sequence). CDR3 length: 13 residues. In DNA, the CDR3 is TGCGCCAGCAGCGGAGGAGCGCAAGAGACCCAGTACTTC. This sequence encodes CASSGGAQETQYF.